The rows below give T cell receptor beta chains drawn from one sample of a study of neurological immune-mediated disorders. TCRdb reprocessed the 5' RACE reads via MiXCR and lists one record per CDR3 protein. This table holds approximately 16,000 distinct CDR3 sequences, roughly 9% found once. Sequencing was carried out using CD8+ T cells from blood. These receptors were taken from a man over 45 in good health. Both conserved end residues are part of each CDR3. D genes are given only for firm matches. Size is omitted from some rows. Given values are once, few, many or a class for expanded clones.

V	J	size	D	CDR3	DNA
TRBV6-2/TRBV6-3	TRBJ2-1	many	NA	CASSPHRELAFF	TGTGCCAGCAGTCCCCACCGGGAGCTGGCGTTCTTC
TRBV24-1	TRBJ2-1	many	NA	CATSSGSSYNEQFF	TGTGCCACCAGTAGCGGGTCCTCCTACAATGAGCAGTTCTTC
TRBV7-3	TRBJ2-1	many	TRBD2	CASSLNLAGGQTDEQFF	TGTGCCAGCAGCTTAAATCTAGCGGGAGGGCAGACGGATGAGCAGTTCTTC
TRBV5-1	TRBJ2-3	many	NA	CASSFRQGETDTQYF	TGCGCCAGCAGCTTCCGTCAGGGAGAAACAGATACGCAGTATTTT
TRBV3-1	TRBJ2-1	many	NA	CASSHPGASGFNEQFF	TGTGCCAGCAGCCACCCGGGGGCTAGCGGCTTTAATGAGCAGTTCTTC
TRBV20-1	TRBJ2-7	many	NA	CSARRQDSYEQYF	TGCAGTGCTCGCCGACAGGACAGCTACGAGCAGTACTTC
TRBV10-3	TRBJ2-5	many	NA	CAISESVGGSETQYF	TGTGCCATCAGTGAGTCCGTGGGAGGATCCGAGACCCAGTACTTC
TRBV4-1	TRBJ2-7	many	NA	CASSQQKFSYEQYF	TGCGCCAGCAGCCAACAGAAATTCTCCTACGAGCAGTACTTC
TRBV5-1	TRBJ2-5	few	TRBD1	CASSPDRVGQETQYF	TGCGCCAGCAGCCCGGACAGGGTGGGCCAAGAGACCCAGTACTTC
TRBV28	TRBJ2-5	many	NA	CASSLDPPDGPETQYF	TGTGCCAGCAGTTTAGACCCTCCGGACGGCCCGGAGACCCAGTACTTC
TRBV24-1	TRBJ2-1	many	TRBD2	CATSDLQTPSGTSSYNEQFF	TGTGCCACCAGTGATTTGCAAACCCCCAGCGGGACGAGCTCCTACAATGAGCAGTTCTTC
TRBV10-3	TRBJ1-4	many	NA	CAISGDGATNEKLFF	TGTGCCATCAGTGGGGACGGAGCAACTAATGAAAAACTGTTTTTT
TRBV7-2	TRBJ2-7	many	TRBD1	CASSLEGAGEQYF	TGTGCCAGCAGCTTAGAGGGGGCTGGAGAGCAGTACTTC
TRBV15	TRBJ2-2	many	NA	CATSRGSPGELFF	TGTGCCACCAGCAGGGGGTCGCCGGGGGAGCTGTTTTTT
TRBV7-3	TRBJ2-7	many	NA	CASSPQGGEEQYF	TGTGCCAGCAGCCCACAGGGCGGGGAGGAGCAGTACTTC
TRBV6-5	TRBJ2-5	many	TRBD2	CASSSPGTTFETQYF	TGTGCCAGCAGTTCACCCGGGACTACGTTCGAGACCCAGTACTTC
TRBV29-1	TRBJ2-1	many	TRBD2	CSVILAGNNEQFF	TGCAGCGTTATTCTAGCGGGCAACAATGAGCAGTTCTTC
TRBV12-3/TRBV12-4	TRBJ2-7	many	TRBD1	CASSFSGDRPYEQYF	TGTGCCAGCAGTTTTTCTGGGGACAGACCCTACGAGCAGTACTTC
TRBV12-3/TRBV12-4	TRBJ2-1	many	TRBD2	CASALAGDGNEQFF	TGTGCCAGCGCGCTAGCGGGAGATGGGAATGAGCAGTTCTTC
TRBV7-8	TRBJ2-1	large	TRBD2	CASSLVLAGGVDEQFF	TGTGCCAGCAGCCTGGTCTTAGCGGGAGGTGTTGATGAGCAGTTCTTC
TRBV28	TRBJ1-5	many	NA	CASSLRGYSNQPQHF	TGTGCCAGCAGTTTGAGGGGTTATAGCAATCAGCCCCAGCATTTT
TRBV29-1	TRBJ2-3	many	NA	CSVEPEYLDTQYF	TGCAGCGTTGAACCAGAGTATCTAGATACGCAGTATTTT
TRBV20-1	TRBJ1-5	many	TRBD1	CSARDWDRDSNQPQHF	TGCAGTGCTAGAGATTGGGACAGGGATAGCAATCAGCCCCAGCATTTT
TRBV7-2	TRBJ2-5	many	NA	CASRTGLQETQYF	TGTGCCAGCAGGACGGGCCTCCAAGAGACCCAGTACTTC
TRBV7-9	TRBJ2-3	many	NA	CASSPDGVGADTQYF	TGTGCCAGCAGCCCAGACGGGGTTGGGGCAGATACGCAGTATTTT
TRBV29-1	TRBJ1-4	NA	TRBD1	CSVVFGTGVGTGGTNEKLFF	TGCAGCGTTGTTTTCGGGACAGGAGTTGGAACGGGGGGCACTAATGAAAAACTGTTTTTT
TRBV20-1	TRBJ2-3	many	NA	CSASETGAPQYF	TGCAGTGCTAGCGAAACCGGGGCCCCGCAGTATTTT
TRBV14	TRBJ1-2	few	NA	CASSQDRRYGYTF	TGTGCCAGCAGCCAAGATCGACGGTATGGCTACACCTTC
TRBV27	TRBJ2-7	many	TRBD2	CASSLSGTTYEQYF	TGTGCCAGCAGCCTCAGCGGGACGACCTACGAGCAGTACTTC
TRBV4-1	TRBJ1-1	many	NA	CASSLGIGTEAFF	TGCGCCAGCAGCCTGGGGATCGGGACTGAAGCTTTCTTT
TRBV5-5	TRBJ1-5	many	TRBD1	CASSLGTGDQPQHF	TGTGCCAGCAGTCTTGGGACAGGGGATCAGCCCCAGCATTTT
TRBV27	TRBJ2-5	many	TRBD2	CASSLGSGAQETQYF	TGTGCCAGCAGCCTGGGGAGCGGGGCCCAAGAGACCCAGTACTTC
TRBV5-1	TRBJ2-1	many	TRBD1	CASSLVGQGVNEQFF	TGCGCCAGCAGCTTGGTGGGACAGGGGGTCAATGAGCAGTTCTTC
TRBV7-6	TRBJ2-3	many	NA	CASSYAAGGDTQYF	TGTGCCAGCAGCTACGCCGCAGGTGGAGATACGCAGTATTTT
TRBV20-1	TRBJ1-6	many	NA	CSARDNREESSYNSPLHF	TGCAGTGCTAGAGATAACAGGGAAGAAAGCTCCTATAATTCACCCCTCCACTTT
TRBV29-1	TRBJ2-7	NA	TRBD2	CSVEDRLAGRYEQYF	TGCAGCGTTGAAGATCGACTAGCGGGAAGGTACGAGCAGTACTTC
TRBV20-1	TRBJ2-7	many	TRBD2	CSAPLSGGSSYEQYF	TGCAGTGCACCTCTGAGCGGGGGGAGCTCCTACGAGCAGTACTTC
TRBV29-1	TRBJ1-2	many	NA	CSVEDRTGPGYGYTF	TGCAGCGTTGAAGACAGGACCGGGCCCGGCTATGGCTACACCTTC
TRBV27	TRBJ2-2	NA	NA	CASSSHAMALNTGELFF	TGTGCCAGCAGTTCTCATGCCATGGCCCTGAACACCGGGGAGCTGTTTTTT
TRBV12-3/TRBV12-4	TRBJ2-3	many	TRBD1	CASSWKGARSTDTQYF	TGTGCCAGCAGTTGGAAGGGGGCGAGAAGCACAGATACGCAGTATTTT
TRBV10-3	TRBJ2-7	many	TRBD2	CAISEAGVDEQYF	TGTGCCATCAGTGAGGCGGGAGTGGACGAGCAGTACTTC
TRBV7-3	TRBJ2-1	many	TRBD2	CASSFSGAGGPYNEQFF	TGTGCCAGCAGCTTTTCTGGAGCGGGAGGGCCCTACAATGAGCAGTTCTTC
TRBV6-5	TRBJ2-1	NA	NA	CASSPRGHSSYNEQFF	TGTGCCAGCAGTCCCCGTGGGCACAGCTCCTACAATGAGCAGTTCTTC
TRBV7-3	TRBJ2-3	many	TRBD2	CASSHAPGTSFGTDTQYF	TGTGCCAGCAGCCACGCGCCGGGGACTAGCTTCGGCACAGATACGCAGTATTTT
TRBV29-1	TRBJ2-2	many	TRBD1	CSTQGEAGELFF	TGCAGCACACAGGGGGAGGCCGGGGAGCTGTTTTTT
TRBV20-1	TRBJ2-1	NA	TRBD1	CSAPFGDRYNEQFF	TGCAGTGCCCCCTTTGGGGACAGATACAATGAGCAGTTCTTC
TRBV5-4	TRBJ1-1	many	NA	CASSLGGEEINTEAFF	TGTGCCAGCAGCTTGGGAGGCGAGGAGATAAACACTGAAGCTTTCTTT
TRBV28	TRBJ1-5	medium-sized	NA	CASSPLVRIGEPQHF	TGTGCCAGCAGCCCTCTAGTCAGGATAGGGGAGCCCCAGCATTTT
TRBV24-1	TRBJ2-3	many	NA	CATSEQFTDTQYF	TGTGCCACCAGTGAGCAGTTCACAGATACGCAGTATTTT
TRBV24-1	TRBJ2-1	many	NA	CATSDFSGYNEQFF	TGTGCCACCAGTGATTTTTCCGGCTACAATGAGCAGTTCTTC
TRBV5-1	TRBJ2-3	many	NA	CASRPGWGGFTDTQYF	TGCGCCAGCCGCCCGGGTTGGGGCGGGTTCACAGATACGCAGTATTTT
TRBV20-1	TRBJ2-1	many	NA	CSAVRGSLGEPLFYNEQFF	TGCAGTGCTGTGCGTGGCAGCCTCGGCGAACCGCTATTCTACAATGAGCAGTTCTTC
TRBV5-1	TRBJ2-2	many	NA	CASSLSISNTGELFF	TGCGCCAGCAGCTTGTCCATATCGAACACCGGGGAGCTGTTTTTT